The 14 T cell receptor beta chains presented below share a single source sample, sequenced in a study of blood T cell repertoires in COVID-19. This table comes from immunoSEQ multiplex PCR, and its TCRdb copy is limited to in-frame clones, with some not included. This sample has about 110,000 clones, with roughly 82% found just once. The specimen was peripheral blood. The receptors were gathered from a woman aged 55 to 70 with acute or convalescent COVID-19.

The chain employs TRBV30 and TRBJ2-7; no definite D call. V was pared by 2 bases and J by 3 bases, with 11 bases between. Germline CDR1 and CDR2: GTSNPN and SVGIG (reference sequence). The CDR3 totals 13 residues. The CDR3 sequence is CAWSPRANYEQYF. CDR3 nucleotides: TGTGCCTGGAGTCCCCGAGCGAACTACGAGCAGTACTTC.

This chain joins TRBV13 and TRBJ2-1, with a weak D call TRBD2 (6 bases). CDR3 length: 15 amino acids. CDR1 PRHDT and CDR2 FYEKMQ come from the germline V gene (reference sequence). V lost 3 bases to trimming and J lost 6 bases, with 15 bases between them. The CDR3 sequence: CASSFGLADFNEQFF. In nucleotides, the CDR3 is TGTGCCAGCAGCTTCGGTTTAGCGGATTTCAATGAGCAGTTCTTC.

This clone was detected once. This rearrangement joins TRBV6-5 to TRBJ1-1, with 8 bases matching TRBD1. Per germline, CDR1 MNHEY and CDR2 SVGAGI. There are 13 residues in the CDR3. V was clipped by 6 bases and J by 3 bases; unmatched bases: 3. Here the CDR3 reads CASRRQGYTEAFF. CDR3 sequence (DNA): TGTGCCAGCAGACGACAGGGGTACACTGAAGCTTTCTTT.

J is TRBJ2-7 and V is TRBV7-9, with 7 positions matching TRBD1. V lost 3 bases and J lost 4; bases outside the gene matches: 6. CDR1 and CDR2 from the germline V gene are SEHNR and FQNEAQ (reference sequence). The CDR3 spans 14 residues. The CDR3, as DNA: TGTGCCAGCAGCTTCGAGACAGGGACGTACGAGCAGTACTTC. This codes for CASSFETGTYEQYF.

CDR3 DNA: TGTGCCAGCAGCGTAGATCAGGGTGGGACTAATGAAAAACTGTTTTTT. Translation gives CASSVDQGGTNEKLFF. J is TRBJ1-4 and V is TRBV9, with TRBD1 as a possible D gene (5 bases). Germline V gene data show CDR1 as SGDLS and CDR2 as YYNGEE. The V and J ends lost 0 bases and 2 bases respectively, with 11 bases between them. This CDR3 spans 16 amino acids.

V usage is TRBV5-1 and J usage is TRBJ1-1; D is uncertain. This CDR3 comprises 16 residues. V was trimmed by 3 bases and J by 1 base, leaving 16 bases between them. Germline CDR1 reads SGHRS; CDR2 reads YFSETQ. Written as DNA, the CDR3 is TGCGCCAGCAGCTCGACACCCGCGGCGGGGAACACTGAAGCTTTCTTT. The encoded protein is CASSSTPAAGNTEAFF.

The chain links TRBV4-1 to TRBJ2-1, with 9 bases that match TRBD1. The germline V gene has CDR1 MGHRA and CDR2 YSYEKL. V was clipped by 1 base and J by 5 bases; unmatched bases: 9. This CDR3 is built from 17 residues. The CDR3 nucleotides are TGCGCCAGCAGCCAAGTATACCGGGACAGGGACCACAATGAGCAGTTCTTC. It codes for CASSQVYRDRDHNEQFF.

The J gene is TRBJ2-1, the V gene TRBV5-6, with 9 nucleotides matching TRBD1. The V and J ends lost 4 bases and 14 bases, in that order; junction bases with no gene match: 10. CDR3 size: 13 residues. The germline V gene encodes CDR1 SGHDT and CDR2 YYEEEE. For the CDR3, the DNA is TGTGCCAGCAGCCCGGGACAGGGATTCCGGGAGTTCTTC. Translating it yields CASSPGQGFREFF.

This clone was seen more than once but under ten times. The chain carries TRBV2 and TRBJ1-6; 7 nucleotides line up with TRBD1. The V and J ends lost 8 bases and 5 bases, in that order; junction bases with no gene match: 9. The germline gives CDR1 SNHLY, CDR2 FYNNEI. The CDR3 covers 15 residues. The CDR3 DNA follows: TGTGCCAGCTTTCAAGGGACAGATCATAATTCACCCCTCCACTTT. Translating gives CASFQGTDHNSPLHF.

CDR3 loop: CASSLVSRGDYGYTF. The CDR3 DNA reads TGCGCCAGCAGCTTGGTCTCTCGGGGGGACTATGGCTACACCTTC. The chain employs TRBV5-1 and TRBJ1-2, with TRBD1 as a possible D gene (5 bases). From germline, CDR1 is SGHRS and CDR2 YFSETQ. Trimming left V 0 bases short and J 3 bases short, with 12 bases between. This CDR3 region has 15 residues.

V and J are TRBV2 and TRBJ1-6; the match to TRBD1 covers 9 bases. The CDR3 has 17 residues. Germline loops: CDR1 SNHLY, CDR2 FYNNEI. Trimming at V came to 9 bases and at J to 0 bases, leaving 9 bases not matched to a gene. This CDR3 reads CASCLRGQGSYNSPLHF. In DNA form, the CDR3 reads TGTGCCAGTTGCCTTAGGGGACAGGGCTCCTATAATTCACCCCTCCACTTT.

This clone was found once. The chain combines TRBV7-6 with TRBJ1-6; 7 nucleotides align to TRBD1. CDR1 is SGHVS, CDR2 FNYEAQ, per germline. Germline trimming cut 5 bases from V and 7 bases from J; bases unmatched to any gene: 5. CDR3 length: 14 residues. The CDR3 loop is CASSPPGQNSPLHF. The CDR3 nucleotides are TGTGCCAGCAGCCCACCGGGACAGAATTCACCCCTCCACTTT.

A single count supports this clone. This chain joins TRBV19 and TRBJ1-2; tentatively, D is TRBD1 (5 bases). The germline CDR1 and CDR2 sequences are LNHDA and SQIVND (reference sequence). This CDR3 is built from 12 residues. The V gene lost 5 bases and the J gene lost 5 bases, with 9 bases spanning the gap. The CDR3 bases are TGTGCCAGTAGTGTCCGGGGGTATGGCTACACCTTC. Amino acid sequence: CASSVRGYGYTF. The entire variable domain, with the rest obtained from reference TRBV19 and TRBJ1-2, is as follows: DGGITQSPKYLFRKEGQNVTLSCEQNLNHDAMYWYRQDPGQGLRLIYYSQIVNDFQKGDIAEGYSVSREKKESFPLTVTSAQKNPTAFYLCASSVRGYGYTFGSGTRLTVV.

The rearrangement links TRBV27 to TRBJ1-5; TRBD1 aligns across 7 bases. Germline CDR1 MNHEY, CDR2 SMNVEV (reference sequence). V lost 4 bases, J lost 5 bases, and 5 bases stayed unmatched. The CDR3 has 14 residues. The CDR3 DNA reads as TGTGCCAGCAGTTCGACAGGGTTCTATCAGCCCCAGCATTTT. This codes for CASSSTGFYQPQHF.